This T cell receptor (beta chain) was recorded in a study of blood T cell repertoires in COVID-19. Across the whole study: Samples representing acute and convalescent COVID-19 were sourced from the United States, Italy and Spain. From T cells, B-cell-depleted T cells, or PBMCs came the material, which was cDNA or gDNA.

With 3 bases removed from V and 6 bases from J, the gap between germline ends came to 9 bases. Germline V gene sequence: CDR1 LGHDT, CDR2 YNNKEL (reference sequence). CDR3 size: 13 residues. In the authors' methods: Reference gene primer amplification in the assay estimated nucleated cell counts. Profiled with immunoSEQ multiplex PCR; TCRdb holds only in-frame clones, not every one. V and J calls and clone size come straight from that table; D and trimming were deduced from the DNA. The table includes approximately 37,000 clones, about 88% detected once. The count of this clone is one. The sample taken for sequencing was peripheral blood. This sequence joins TRBV3-1 (or the pseudogene TRBV3-2) and TRBJ1-5, with D uncertain. This TCR derives from a middle-aged man in a cohort sampled during active COVID-19. The CDR3 loop reads CASSHGGGQPQHF. CDR3 DNA sequence: TGTGCCAGCAGCCACGGAGGTGGTCAGCCCCAGCATTTT.